The present entry profiles one T cell receptor beta chain with its context. Using a J-beta primer mix together with a sample-barcoded 5' primer, a second PCR was run for roughly 6 to 11 cycles. MiXCR, run by TCRdb on the 5' RACE reads, gives a single entry per CDR3 protein. The sample holds hundreds of thousands of distinct CDR3 sequences, approximately 21% seen once. The CDR3 has 13 amino acids. The V end was cut by 4 bases, the J end by 10 bases, with 17 bases between. Per germline, CDR1 SGHRS and CDR2 YFSETQ. The entry originates in a study of blood T cells in healthy people across ages. Those donating, healthy Caucasian individuals from Russia, were aged about 6 to 100. Drawing of peripheral blood yielded about 9.8 milliliters from each donor. Isolating PBMCs gave at least 6 million of these cells per sample.

The receptor's source is a man aged 65 to 85 in good health. V gene TRBV5-1 combines with J gene TRBJ1-2, with D possibly being TRBD1 (5 bases). Sequenced sample: blood. CDR3 sequence reads: CASSVEGSVLYTF. The CDR3 DNA is TGCGCCAGCAGCGTCGAGGGGAGCGTCCTCTACACCTTC.